This T cell receptor beta chain was retrieved from a study of a mutant IDH1 vaccine in newly diagnosed glioma. Study findings and constraints: Changes in the top peripheral T cell clonotypes seemingly had no bearing on pseudoprogression.

Sequenced by immunoSEQ multiplex PCR; TCRdb stores in-frame clones only, minus some. The sample gives just under 95,000 clones, 83% of which show up once; approximately 7.4% is in the top ten. A note on this clone: Its antigen is unknown.

Time point defined: baseline, week 1 (first vaccination visit). Treatment denoted: pre-vaccination baseline after standard-of-care therapy. In every donor, the tumor was a new WHO grade 3 or 4 IDH1-mutant, ATRX-lost astrocytoma. Trimming left V 6 bases short and J 2 bases short, with 11 bases between. This CDR3 has 13 residues. Germline V lookup: CDR1 SQVTM, CDR2 ANQGSEA. This chain links TRBV29-1 with TRBJ2-1; a weak D match, TRBD1 (6 bases). This sequence originates from a woman between 45 and 65 years old with glioma. Sample: PBMCs, taken from a glioma patient treated with radiotherapy, temozolomide or both. The CDR3 protein is CSVATGTYNEQFF. As DNA, the CDR3 is TGCAGCGTCGCAACAGGGACCTACAATGAGCAGTTCTTC.